Below are 24 T cell receptor beta chains sequenced from a single sample in a study of early T cells in non-severe SARS-CoV-2 infection. One entry per CDR3 protein, called by TCRdb with MiXCR from the 5' RACE reads. The sample consists of some 64,000 distinct CDR3 sequences, 15% to 20% of them appearing once. Specimen: whole blood, collected at baseline. The receptors originated from an adult who was a healthcare worker with PCR-confirmed SARS-CoV-2 infection or an uninfected control (not recorded which).

This clonotype was recorded at least ten times. The J gene is TRBJ2-3, the V gene TRBV4-2, with D perhaps TRBD1 or TRBD2 (5 bases each). CDR1 and CDR2 (germline): LGHNA, YNFKEQ. V was cut by 1 base and J by 0 bases, with 14 bases left in between. The CDR3 is 17 residues long. The CDR3 DNA follows: TGTGCCAGCAGCCAAGGATTTCGGGACCAAAGCACAGATACGCAGTATTTT. Its translation: CASSQGFRDQSTDTQYF.

This clonotype was detected a few times. The chain combines TRBV21-1 with TRBJ2-1. TRBV21-1 is shown as a pseudogene. The CDR3 loop spans 13 amino acids. The CDR3 DNA is TGTGCCAGCAGCCCTTACAGCGTGAATGAGCAGTTCTTC. Protein: CASSPYSVNEQFF.

This clonotype has just a few counts. The chain couples TRBV2 to TRBJ2-1; a possible D gene is TRBD2 (5 bases). The V and J ends lost 7 bases and 5 bases respectively, with 12 bases between them. Germline CDR1 reads SNHLY; CDR2 reads FYNNEI. CDR3 length: 13 residues. The CDR3: CASKDSPNNEQFF. CDR3 nucleotides: TGTGCCAGCAAGGACTCGCCCAACAATGAGCAGTTCTTC.

The rearrangement uses TRBV18 and TRBJ2-5, with D perhaps being TRBD1 or TRBD2 (6 bases each). The CDR3 contains 14 residues. Germline V CDR1 and CDR2: KGHSH, LQKENI. The germline V and J ends were trimmed by 0 bases and 4 bases, with 9 bases remaining between them. CDR3 nucleotide sequence: TGTGCCAGCTCACCACCGTCGGGGGCAGAGACCCAGTACTTC. Residues: CASSPPSGAETQYF.

This clonotype has a handful of counts. The chain recombines TRBV11-3 with TRBJ2-1; 7 bases fit TRBD1. This CDR3 is 14 amino acids long. V was clipped by 5 bases and J by 8 bases; unmatched bases: 9. Germline CDR1 is SGHNT and CDR2 is YENEEA. CDR3 amino acids: CASSRQGIGDEQFF. Written as DNA, the CDR3 is TGTGCCAGCAGCCGACAGGGCATAGGCGATGAGCAGTTCTTC.

The chain uses TRBV29-1 and TRBJ2-3, with 7 bases identical to TRBD1. The CDR3 extends over 14 amino acids. CDR1 and CDR2 from the germline V gene are SQVTM and ANQGSEA. V gave up 5 bases and J gave up 0 bases; unmatched junction bases: 5. The DNA of the CDR3 is TGCAGCGTTCTCGGACAGGTTAGCACAGATACGCAGTATTTT. This translates into CSVLGQVSTDTQYF.

This clonotype was detected a few times. For the CDR3, the DNA is TGTGCCAGCAGCTTAGATCAACCTAGTGAGCAGTTCTTC. As protein: CASSLDQPSEQFF. V is TRBV7-2 and J is TRBJ2-1; D ambiguous. The V and J ends lost 1 base and 9 bases respectively, with 10 bases between them. Germline values: CDR1 SGHTA, CDR2 FQGNSA. The CDR3 sequence is 13 residues long.

The chain employs TRBV5-4 and TRBJ2-1, with a tentative D call TRBD2 (6 bases). The germline V gene has CDR1 SGHNT and CDR2 YYREEE (reference sequence). V lost 4 bases and J 6 bases, leaving 14 bases between the germline ends. The CDR3 contains 14 residues. The CDR3 loop reads CASSGELAGNEQFF. DNA for the CDR3: TGTGCCAGCAGCGGCGAACTAGCTGGCAATGAGCAGTTCTTC.

This chain joins TRBV11-2 and TRBJ1-6, with D tentatively TRBD1 (5 bases). CDR1 and CDR2 from the germline V gene are SGHAT and FQNNGV. Trimming removed 2 bases from V and 8 bases from J, with 13 bases in between. The CDR3 sequence is 15 residues long. CDR3 amino acids: CASSLIAGVDSPLHF. CDR3 bases: TGTGCCAGCAGCTTAATTGCGGGGGTAGATTCACCCCTCCACTTT.

This chain connects TRBV27 to TRBJ2-7; TRBD1 or TRBD2 may be the D gene (7 bases each). Trimming stripped 2 bases from V and 6 bases from J, with 17 bases between. There are 15 residues in the CDR3. CDR1 is MNHEY, CDR2 SMNVEV, per germline (reference sequence). CDR3 amino acids: CASSLGAGGVGEQYF. The CDR3 region has the DNA TGTGCCAGCAGTTTAGGAGCAGGGGGGGTCGGCGAGCAGTACTTC.

CDR3 sequence: CASSPRGGTTYEQYF. The CDR3, as DNA: TGTGCCAGCAGCCCAAGGGGCGGGACAACGTACGAGCAGTACTTC. This chain links TRBV7-2 with TRBJ2-7; D possibly matches TRBD1 or TRBD2 (6 bases each). Germline V gene sequence: CDR1 SGHTA, CDR2 FQGNSA. Trimming left V 5 bases short and J 4 bases short, with 18 bases between. This CDR3 contains 15 residues.

V usage is TRBV29-1 and J usage is TRBJ2-1, with TRBD1 as a possible D gene (6 bases). The germline gives CDR1 SQVTM, CDR2 ANQGSEA. This CDR3 has 13 amino acids. V was trimmed by 4 bases and J by 4 bases, leaving 11 bases between them. The CDR3 DNA follows: TGCAGCGTTGCGGGACAACAGTACAATGAGCAGTTCTTC. Protein product: CSVAGQQYNEQFF.

The V gene is TRBV6-5, the J gene TRBJ1-5, with TRBD1 as a possible D gene (5 bases). Trimming removed 6 bases at V and 4 bases at J, with 16 bases between. This CDR3 has 15 amino acids. Germline lookup yields CDR1 MNHEY and CDR2 SVGAGI. CDR3 loop: CASRPPGRTNQPQHF. The DNA of the CDR3 is TGTGCCAGCAGACCTCCGGGACGAACTAATCAGCCCCAGCATTTT.

V gene TRBV27 combines with J gene TRBJ2-3, with D uncertain. There are 16 residues in the CDR3. Germline CDR1 is MNHEY and CDR2 is SMNVEV (reference sequence). The V end lost 3 bases, the J end lost 5 bases, and 18 bases lay between the germline ends. DNA for the CDR3: TGTGCCAGCAGTTTTACGATCCGCCGGGTCTTAGATACGCAGTATTTT. It yields the protein CASSFTIRRVLDTQYF.

J is TRBJ1-6 and V is TRBV6-5; D remains unclear. V shed 3 bases and J shed 8 bases, with 8 bases lying between them. The germline V gene has CDR1 MNHEY and CDR2 SVGAGI. The CDR3 length is 13 residues. The CDR3 DNA reads as TGTGCCAGCAGTTATAGGCCGGATTCACCCCTCCACTTT. Translated: CASSYRPDSPLHF.

This clonotype showed up just a few times. V usage is TRBV27 and J usage is TRBJ2-7; D assignment may be TRBD1 or TRBD2 (5 bases each). V lost 1 base to trimming and J lost 5 bases, with 9 bases between them. There are 13 residues in the CDR3. Germline V gene data show CDR1 as MNHEY and CDR2 as SMNVEV (reference sequence). The CDR3 sequence is CASSLYGDHEQYF. The CDR3, as DNA: TGTGCCAGCAGTTTATACGGGGACCACGAGCAGTACTTC.

The chain links TRBV11-2 to TRBJ2-1; no firm D call. There are 14 residues in the CDR3. Germline V CDR1 and CDR2: SGHAT, FQNNGV. V was trimmed by 5 bases and J by 7 bases, leaving 15 bases between them. CDR3: CASSQGLGLNEQFF. The CDR3 DNA follows: TGTGCCAGCAGCCAAGGGCTGGGTTTAAATGAGCAGTTCTTC.

The V call is TRBV28, the J call TRBJ2-5; maybe TRBD2 (6 bases). The CDR3 consists of 14 residues. Germline CDR1 reads MDHEN; CDR2 reads SYDVKM. Trimming pared 1 base from V and 2 bases from J, leaving 8 bases between. The CDR3 loop is CASSLLAGQETQYF. For the CDR3, the DNA is TGTGCCAGCAGTTTATTGGCGGGGCAAGAGACCCAGTACTTC.

V and J are TRBV10-2 and TRBJ1-4; D not certain. The CDR3 sequence is 15 residues long. Germline CDR1 is WSHSY and CDR2 is SAAADI. Trimming pared 3 bases from V and 7 bases from J, leaving 15 bases between. The CDR3 loop reads CASSDRAGTSEKLFF. The CDR3 bases are TGCGCCAGCAGTGATAGGGCAGGCACAAGTGAAAAACTGTTTTTT.

The V and J genes are TRBV6-6 and TRBJ1-1; D not certain. Germline V gene sequence: CDR1 MNHNY, CDR2 SVGAGI (reference sequence). The CDR3 is made up of 14 amino acids. The V gene lost 0 bases and the J gene lost 1 base, with 6 bases spanning the gap. The CDR3 coding sequence is TGTGCCAGCAGTTACTCGAATCGGAACACTGAAGCTTTCTTT. Translating gives CASSYSNRNTEAFF.

This clonotype has more than one count but fewer than ten. The chain is built from TRBV5-1 and TRBJ1-1; D may be TRBD1 (5 bases). With 1 base removed from V and 3 bases from J, the gap between germline ends came to 16 bases. The CDR3 is 16 residues long. Per the germline V gene, CDR1 is SGHRS and CDR2 is YFSETQ. The CDR3 spells CASSLSRGEGDTEAFF. The CDR3 DNA follows: TGCGCCAGCAGCTTGAGTCGAGGGGAGGGAGACACTGAAGCTTTCTTT.

This chain uses TRBV5-4 with TRBJ2-2, with 7 bases aligning to TRBD2. The trim removed 0 bases at V and 1 base at J, leaving 3 bases unmatched. Germline assignment: CDR1 SGHNT and CDR2 YYREEE (reference sequence). The CDR3 sequence is 16 residues long. The CDR3 DNA reads as TGTGCCAGCAGCTTGGCTTTAGCGGGGAACACCGGGGAGCTGTTTTTT. It encodes CASSLALAGNTGELFF.

This clonotype was counted between two and nine times. The chain has TRBV18 and TRBJ1-1, with D possibly TRBD1 on 5 matching bases. CDR1 KGHSH and CDR2 LQKENI come from the germline V gene. This CDR3 contains 12 residues. V shed 1 base and J shed 7 bases, with 7 bases lying between them. The CDR3: CASSPRGVEAFF. Here the CDR3 DNA reads TGTGCCAGCTCACCACGGGGGGTTGAAGCTTTCTTT.

This chain joins TRBV10-3 and TRBJ1-6, with D unresolved. CDR3 length: 12 amino acids. Per germline, CDR1 ENHRY and CDR2 SYGVKD. The V gene lost 10 bases and the J gene lost 6 bases, with 10 bases spanning the gap. CDR3: CATCPANSPLHF. CDR3 DNA: TGTGCCACCTGTCCTGCTAATTCACCCCTCCACTTT.